These 22 T cell receptor beta chains came from one sample sequenced in a study of CXCR3-negative and CXCR3-positive naive CD8 T cells. Study-wide results and caveats: When CXCR3-positive naive cells were set against CXCR3-negative naive cells, the former had more hydrophobic TRB CDR3s.

The libraries of TRB cDNA were constructed through 5' RACE using UMI labels. Each CDR3 protein gets one entry in TCRdb, which reprocessed the 5' RACE reads and gives no DNA. The sample has approximately 90,000 distinct CDR3 sequences, and its top ten clones hold less than 0.6%. Their specific antigens are unknown. Specimen: naive CXCR3+ CD8+ T cells from blood. Subset in this sample: CD45RO-CCR7+CD27+CD95- naive CD8+ T cells expressing CXCR3 (TNR3+). The source is a human donor in good health. Some clones in this sample may be carry-over from other donors' samples.

The chain has TRBV20-1 and TRBJ2-1; TCRdb names TRBD1, which stays unverified in the absence of DNA. CDR3 length equals 14 residues. Germline assignment: CDR1 DFQATT and CDR2 SNEGSKA (reference sequence). The CDR3 is CSARWGAPYNEQFF.

This chain joins TRBV12-3 or TRBV12-4 and TRBJ2-1; TCRdb selects TRBD2, and the lack of DNA leaves this call unchecked. This CDR3 spans 14 amino acids. CDR3 protein: CASSRGLAGVEQFF.

The chain combines TRBV6-5 with TRBJ2-5. Germline CDR1 and CDR2: MNHEY and SVGAGI. The CDR3 extends over 15 amino acids. The CDR3 loop is CASSYSSSVQETQYF.

The chain couples TRBV9 to TRBJ1-1. The germline V gene has CDR1 SGDLS and CDR2 YYNGEE. There are 12 residues in the CDR3. CDR3 residues: CASSGTSAEAFF.

This chain uses TRBV20-1 with TRBJ2-7; the D gene TCRdb calls, TRBD1, cannot be checked with no DNA. CDR1 and CDR2 from the germline V gene are DFQATT and SNEGSKA (reference sequence). This CDR3 region has 15 residues. Here the CDR3 reads CSARETRDRLYEQYF.

The rearrangement joins TRBV7-6 to TRBJ2-2; as DNA is missing, the TRBD2 call by TCRdb cannot be tested. Germline V gives CDR1 SGHVS, CDR2 FNYEAQ. The CDR3 is 14 residues long. CDR3: CASRSGKITGELFF.

The J gene is TRBJ2-1, the V gene TRBV28. Per the germline V gene, CDR1 is MDHEN and CDR2 is SYDVKM. The CDR3 is 14 amino acids. The CDR3 reads CASVDGSSYNEQFF.

The V gene is TRBV6-5, the J gene TRBJ2-3; the TRBD1 assignment by TCRdb is unverifiable without DNA. This CDR3 is 13 amino acids long. CDR1 and CDR2 (germline): MNHEY, SVGAGI. CDR3 residues: CASTAGGSDTQYF.

The J gene is TRBJ2-1, the V gene TRBV28; no DNA is available, so the TRBD1 call from TCRdb remains unchecked. This CDR3 comprises 16 residues. Germline loops: CDR1 MDHEN, CDR2 SYDVKM. The chain's CDR3 is CASSGYGDSIYNEQFF. Full variable domain (rest looked up from reference TRBV28 and TRBJ2-1): DVKVTQSSRYLVKRTGEKVFLECVQDMDHENMFWYRQDPGLGLRLIYFSYDVKMKEKGDIPEGYSVSREKKERFSLILESASTNQTSMYLCASSGYGDSIYNEQFFGPGTRLTVL.

The V and J genes are TRBV7-8 and TRBJ2-1; the D call from TCRdb, TRBD2, cannot be confirmed without DNA. This CDR3 contains 16 residues. Germline V gene data show CDR1 as SGHVS and CDR2 as FQNEAQ. CDR3 sequence: CASRLGVLAGGEEQFF. Drawing the rest from reference TRBV7-8 and TRBJ2-1, the complete variable domain is GAGVSQSPRYKVAKRGQDVALRCDPISGHVSLFWYQQALGQGPEFLTYFQNEAQLDKSGLPSDRFFAERPEGSVSTLKIQRTQQEDSAVYLCASRLGVLAGGEEQFFGPGTRLTVL.

The chain combines TRBV27 with TRBJ2-1. Germline assignment: CDR1 MNHEY and CDR2 SMNVEV (reference sequence). CDR3 size: 13 residues. This CDR3 is CASSLVSNNEQFF.

The chain combines TRBV28 with TRBJ2-3. Germline CDR1 reads MDHEN; CDR2 reads SYDVKM. The CDR3 is 14 residues long. CDR3 sequence: CASSPLRSTDTQYF.

The chain employs TRBV28 and TRBJ2-3. Germline CDR1 is MDHEN and CDR2 is SYDVKM. The CDR3 has 12 residues. CDR3: CASSLPYLTQYF. The variable domain in full, with the rest retrieved from reference TRBV28 and TRBJ2-3, is DVKVTQSSRYLVKRTGEKVFLECVQDMDHENMFWYRQDPGLGLRLIYFSYDVKMKEKGDIPEGYSVSREKKERFSLILESASTNQTSMYLCASSLPYLTQYFGPGTRLTVL.

The gene calls are TRBV29-1 and TRBJ2-7; as DNA is missing, the TRBD1 call by TCRdb cannot be tested. The length of the CDR3 is 13 residues. CDR1 is SQVTM and CDR2 is ANQGSEA in the germline V gene. The CDR3 sequence is CSVATGGNYEQYF.

The chain combines TRBV29-1 with TRBJ2-7; TCRdb picks TRBD1, but there is no DNA to check that call. Germline V lookup: CDR1 SQVTM, CDR2 ANQGSEA. The CDR3 sequence is 15 residues long. The CDR3 loop is CSVEAPGEEAYEQYF.

V is TRBV20-1 and J is TRBJ2-1; no DNA is available, so the TRBD2 call from TCRdb remains unchecked. The CDR3 consists of 13 residues. Germline loops: CDR1 DFQATT, CDR2 SNEGSKA (reference sequence). The CDR3 loop is CSASGLGGYEQFF.

This chain links TRBV29-1 with TRBJ1-4. The V gene's germline CDR1 is SQVTM and CDR2 ANQGSEA. The CDR3 consists of 12 residues. Here the CDR3 reads CSVVSVNEKLFF.

This chain links TRBV28 with TRBJ1-3. CDR3 length: 14 residues. CDR1 is MDHEN and CDR2 is SYDVKM in the germline V gene. The CDR3 protein is CASSSDGPVNTIYF.

V is TRBV5-5 and J is TRBJ1-6; TCRdb proposes TRBD1, but this gene call is untestable without DNA. Germline V gene lookup returns CDR1 SGHKS and CDR2 YYEKEE (reference sequence). This CDR3 is built from 15 residues. The CDR3 loop reads CASSSDLARGSPLHF.

The chain is built from TRBV9 and TRBJ2-5. CDR1 is SGDLS, CDR2 YYNGEE, per germline. This CDR3 is built from 15 residues. CDR3 region: CASSVGLVGVETQYF.

The chain recombines TRBV7-9 with TRBJ1-1; TCRdb's D call of TRBD1 is untestable without DNA. The V gene's germline CDR1 is SEHNR and CDR2 FQNEAQ (reference sequence). CDR3 length equals 13 residues. The CDR3 spells CASSFGTQDEAFF.

The rearrangement links TRBV29-1 to TRBJ2-7; the D gene TCRdb calls, TRBD1, cannot be checked with no DNA. The CDR3 is made up of 14 amino acids. In germline, CDR1 is SQVTM, CDR2 ANQGSEA. Here the CDR3 reads CSAGPGTRLEEQYF.